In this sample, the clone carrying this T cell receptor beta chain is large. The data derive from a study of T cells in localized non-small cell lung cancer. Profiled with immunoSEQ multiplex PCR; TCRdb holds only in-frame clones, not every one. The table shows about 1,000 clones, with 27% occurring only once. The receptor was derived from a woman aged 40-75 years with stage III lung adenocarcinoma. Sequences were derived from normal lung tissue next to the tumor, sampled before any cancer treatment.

The CDR3 nucleotides are TGTGCCAGCAGTGACACGCCGGCGTCACCCCTCCACTTT. Its translation is CASSDTPASPLHF. V is TRBV6-8 and J is TRBJ1-6, with unresolved D. CDR3 length: 13 amino acids. The germline CDR1 and CDR2 sequences are MNHGY and SAAAGT. Trimming took 5 bases from V and 10 from J, leaving 12 bases between them.